A selection of T cell receptor beta chains follows, all from one sample in a study of CD8 T cells in Susac syndrome. TCRdb reprocessed the immunoSEQ multiplex PCR reads via MiXCR and lists one record per CDR3 protein. The sample lists about 90,000 distinct CDR3 sequences; 95% to 96% were seen once. The sample taken for sequencing was CD8+ T cells from PBMCs. Source of these receptors: a human donor with Susac syndrome. Both conserved end residues are part of each CDR3. Each record gives: V gene, J gene, clone size, D gene, CDR3 DNA, CDR3 protein. A D gene is named only where the DNA matches it firmly. Size is omitted from some rows. Given values are once, few, many or a class for expanded clones.

TRBV12-3/TRBV12-4	TRBJ1-2	NA	NA	TGTGCCACCCAGGGCGTCTATGGCTACACCTTC	CATQGVYGYTF
TRBV30	TRBJ1-2	NA	TRBD1	TGTGCCTGGAACGAAGCTCTCCCGGGACAGGGGTATGGCTACACCTTC	CAWNEALPGQGYGYTF
TRBV24-1	TRBJ1-5	NA	NA	TGTGCCACCAGTGATTCAGGGGATCAGCCCCAGCATTTT	CATSDSGDQPQHF
TRBV19	TRBJ1-3	NA	NA	TGTGCCAGTAGTACTTCCAGAGCTGGAAACACCATATATTTT	CASSTSRAGNTIYF
TRBV20-1	TRBJ1-1	NA	NA	TGCAGTAGGAGGATCATGAACACTGAAGCTTTCTTT	CSRRIMNTEAFF
TRBV30	TRBJ2-2	NA	NA	TGTGCCTGGAGTGGGGCGGGGGCCGCCACCGGGGAGCTGTTTTTT	CAWSGAGAATGELFF
TRBV20-1	TRBJ1-6	once	NA	TGCAGTGCTAGAGATCCTGGGACACGGAATTCACCCCTCCACTTT	CSARDPGTRNSPLHF
TRBV15	TRBJ2-5	NA	NA	TGTGCCACCGGTGCTATCAGGGGCAGGGAGACCCAGTACTTC	CATGAIRGRETQYF
TRBV9	TRBJ1-5	NA	TRBD1	TGTGCCAGCAGCGTAGGCCGGGACAGCAGGGAACCCCAGCATTTT	CASSVGRDSREPQHF
TRBV27	TRBJ1-1	NA	NA	TGTGCCAGCCGTTTCGTGGGGAACACTGAAGCTTTCTTT	CASRFVGNTEAFF
TRBV7-2	TRBJ2-5	NA	NA	TGTGCCAGCAGCCGGGACCTGAAGACCCAGTACTTC	CASSRDLKTQYF
TRBV7-9	TRBJ2-5	NA	TRBD2	TGTGCCAGCAGCTTAACTAGCGGGGCATACCAAGAGACCCAGTACTTC	CASSLTSGAYQETQYF
TRBV6-5	TRBJ1-1	once	NA	TGTGCCAGCAGTTTACCAGGGTTGGACACTGAAGCTTTCTTT	CASSLPGLDTEAFF
TRBV4-1	TRBJ2-6	NA	NA	TGCGCCAGCAGCCCTAGCTCTGGGGCCAACGTCCTGACTTTC	CASSPSSGANVLTF
TRBV29-1	TRBJ2-7	NA	NA	TGCAGCGTCCGACTAGACCTATCTTTGCAGCAGTACTTC	CSVRLDLSLQQYF
TRBV20-1	TRBJ1-5	NA	NA	TGCAGTGCTTCCTGGGGGCGGGGGCCCCAGCATTTT	CSASWGRGPQHF
TRBV29-1	TRBJ1-1	once	TRBD1	TGCAGCGTTCTAGGACAGGAGCGTGAAGCTTTCTTT	CSVLGQEREAFF
TRBV29-1	TRBJ2-1	NA	TRBD2	TGCAGCGTTGAAAGCGGGGGACCTCGCTCCTACAATGAGCAGTTCTTC	CSVESGGPRSYNEQFF
TRBV25-1	TRBJ1-5	NA	TRBD1	TGTGCCAGCAGTGAGGACAGGGGGCATGGCAATCAGCCCCAGCATTTT	CASSEDRGHGNQPQHF
TRBV27	TRBJ1-1	NA	NA	TGTGCCAGCAGTTCAGGGCAGAGGCATGAAGCTTTCTTT	CASSSGQRHEAFF
TRBV19	TRBJ1-3	NA	NA	TGTGCCAGTAGTATCTTGACAGCTGGAAACACCATATATTTT	CASSILTAGNTIYF
TRBV20-1	TRBJ1-1	NA	TRBD1	TGCAGTGCTAGTAGCCCCAAGGGACAGGTGTCTGAAGCTTTCTTT	CSASSPKGQVSEAFF
TRBV4-1	TRBJ1-5	NA	NA	TGCGCCAGCAGCCTAAGCGATAGGCGGATTGATTATCAGCCCCAGCATTTT	CASSLSDRRIDYQPQHF
TRBV4-1	TRBJ2-3	NA	NA	TGCGCCAGCACCCTAGACGGCGGGGCTGAGGGAGATACGCAGTATTTT	CASTLDGGAEGDTQYF
TRBV19	TRBJ1-5	NA	NA	TGTGCCAGTAGTGGGCCGGTTCAGCCCCAGCATTTT	CASSGPVQPQHF
TRBV20-1	TRBJ1-2	NA	NA	TGCAGTGCTAGCCAATCCAGCCCGCTGGGCGAGTATGGCTACACCTTC	CSASQSSPLGEYGYTF
TRBV30	TRBJ1-2	NA	NA	TGTGCCTGGTTCGGGGATAACTATGGCTACACCTTC	CAWFGDNYGYTF
TRBV20-1	TRBJ1-2	NA	NA	TGCAGTGCTAGCCCGTTCGACAGCCCAACTAACTATGGCTACACCTTC	CSASPFDSPTNYGYTF
TRBV5-4	TRBJ1-1	once	NA	TGTGCCAGCAGCCCCGGGAAACAGAGAACAGTGAACGCTGAAGCTTTCTTT	CASSPGKQRTVNAEAFF
TRBV30	TRBJ1-1	once	TRBD1	TGTGCCTGGAGCTTTGGACAGGGAAACACTGAAGCTTTCTTT	CAWSFGQGNTEAFF
TRBV10-3	TRBJ2-5	NA	NA	TGTGCCACTATGACAGGTCCGCAAGAGACCCAGTACTTC	CATMTGPQETQYF
TRBV6-5	TRBJ2-7	NA	NA	TGTGCCAGCAGTCTAGGGGGAGGGGTTACCTACGAGCAGTACTTC	CASSLGGGVTYEQYF
TRBV29-1	TRBJ2-1	NA	TRBD2	TGCAGCGGAACTAGCGGGGGTCTCAATGAGCAGTTCTTC	CSGTSGGLNEQFF
TRBV29-1	TRBJ1-2	NA	NA	TGCAGCGTTGGTAAGAGGGACGATGGCTACACCTTC	CSVGKRDDGYTF
TRBV20-1	TRBJ1-1	NA	NA	TGCAGTGCTACAGACAGAGCCCTAATGAACACTGAAGCTTTCTTT	CSATDRALMNTEAFF
TRBV5-6	TRBJ2-7	NA	TRBD2	TGTGCCAGCAGCTTTCCGGGACTAGCGTACGAGCAGTACTTC	CASSFPGLAYEQYF
TRBV7-8	TRBJ2-1	NA	TRBD2	TGTGCCAGCAGCTTAAGTAGCGGGGCTCGTAATGAGCAGTTCTTC	CASSLSSGARNEQFF
TRBV13	TRBJ1-2	NA	TRBD1	TGTGCCAGCAGCTTAGGTACAGGGGAATATGGCTACACCTTC	CASSLGTGEYGYTF
TRBV4-3	TRBJ1-1	NA	NA	TGCGCCAGCAGCCAAGGGACCGCTTCGAACACTGAAGCTTTCTTT	CASSQGTASNTEAFF
TRBV29-1	TRBJ1-1	NA	NA	TGCAGCGTTGTGGGGGGGAGAACTGAAGCTTTCTTT	CSVVGGRTEAFF
TRBV5-1	TRBJ1-4	NA	NA	TGCGCCAGCAGCTTGGACTTAGGCGAAAAACTGTTTTTT	CASSLDLGEKLFF
TRBV12-3/TRBV12-4	TRBJ2-7	NA	TRBD2	TGTGCCAGCACCTTACCGGGGGGCTACGAGCAGTACTTC	CASTLPGGYEQYF
TRBV15	TRBJ1-1	NA	TRBD1	TGTGCCACCAGCAGCGGGACAGGGCCCGTTTGGTCGACTGAAGCTTTCTTT	CATSSGTGPVWSTEAFF
TRBV15	TRBJ1-5	NA	NA	TGTGCCACCAGCAGAGGGCAGGGCAGGGATCAGCCCCAGCATTTT	CATSRGQGRDQPQHF
TRBV24-1	TRBJ2-5	once	TRBD1	TGTGCCACCAGTGATCGACAGGGAAGAGAGACCCAGTACTTC	CATSDRQGRETQYF